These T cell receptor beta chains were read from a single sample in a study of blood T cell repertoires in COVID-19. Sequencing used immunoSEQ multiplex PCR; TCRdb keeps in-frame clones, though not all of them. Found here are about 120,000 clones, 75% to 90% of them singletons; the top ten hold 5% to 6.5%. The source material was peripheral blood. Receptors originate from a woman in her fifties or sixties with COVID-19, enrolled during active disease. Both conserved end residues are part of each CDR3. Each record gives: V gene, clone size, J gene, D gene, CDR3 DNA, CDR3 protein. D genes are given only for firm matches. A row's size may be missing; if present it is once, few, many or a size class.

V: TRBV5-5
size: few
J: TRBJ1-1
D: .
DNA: TGTGCCAGCAGCTTGGCACCGGACACTGAAGCTTTCTTT
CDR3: CASSLAPDTEAFF

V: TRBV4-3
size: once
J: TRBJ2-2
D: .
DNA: TGCGCCAGCAGCCAAGTTAAGACTAGGGGAAATCCCGGGGAGCTGTTTTTT
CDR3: CASSQVKTRGNPGELFF

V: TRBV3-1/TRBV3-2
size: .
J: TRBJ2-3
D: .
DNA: TGTGCCAGCAGCCAAGAGAGGGCAGATACGCAGTATTTT
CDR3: CASSQERADTQYF

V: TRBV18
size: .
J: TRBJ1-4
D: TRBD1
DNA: TGTGCCAGCTCATACGGGACAGGGGGCGATGAAAAACTGTTTTTT
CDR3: CASSYGTGGDEKLFF

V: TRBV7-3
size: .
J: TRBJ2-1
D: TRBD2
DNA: TGTGCCAGCAGCTCACGCCACCCTTTAGCGGGGGGGACAAATGAGCAGTTCTTC
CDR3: CASSSRHPLAGGTNEQFF

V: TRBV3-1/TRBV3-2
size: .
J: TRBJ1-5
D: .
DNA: TGTGCCAGCAGCCCGGGACATGGGGTAAATCAGCCCCAGCATTTT
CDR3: CASSPGHGVNQPQHF

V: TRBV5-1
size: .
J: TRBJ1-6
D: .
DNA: TGCGCCAGCAAGTTGGAGGTTTCAGATAATTCACCCCTCCACTTT
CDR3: CASKLEVSDNSPLHF

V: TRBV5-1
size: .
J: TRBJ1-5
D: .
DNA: TGCGCCAGCAGCCTGGGGCAGGGAGGGCATCAGCCCCAGCATTTT
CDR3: CASSLGQGGHQPQHF

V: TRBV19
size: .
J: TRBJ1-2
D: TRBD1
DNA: TGTGCCAGTAGTACGACAGGGGGACGCTATGGCTACACCTTC
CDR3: CASSTTGGRYGYTF

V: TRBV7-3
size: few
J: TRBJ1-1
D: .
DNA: TGTGCCAGCAGCTTGGGGCACAGCAACACTGAAGCTTTCTTT
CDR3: CASSLGHSNTEAFF

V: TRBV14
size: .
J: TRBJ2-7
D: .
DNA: TGTGCCAGCAGCCAAGATATCGGGGATGTGCAGTACTTC
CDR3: CASSQDIGDVQYF

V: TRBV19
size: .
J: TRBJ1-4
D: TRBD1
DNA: TGTGCCAGTCGGGAACCTAGGGGGCTGACTAATGAAAAACTGTTTTTT
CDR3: CASREPRGLTNEKLFF

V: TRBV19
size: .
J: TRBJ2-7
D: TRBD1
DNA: TGTGCCAGTAGTCGTAGGACAGGAGGATCCTACGAGCAGTACTTC
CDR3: CASSRRTGGSYEQYF

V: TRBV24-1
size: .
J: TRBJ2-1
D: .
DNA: TGTGCCACCAGTGATGTGGGACATGGCGAAAACAATGAGCAGTTCTTC
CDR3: CATSDVGHGENNEQFF

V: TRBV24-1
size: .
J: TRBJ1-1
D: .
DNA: TGTGCCACCAGTGACCACAGATTTCTAATGAACACTGAAGCTTTCTTT
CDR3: CATSDHRFLMNTEAFF

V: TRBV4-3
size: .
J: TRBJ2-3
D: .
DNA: TGCGCCAGCAGCCAAGATCACGTCCGGGACTGGGGCACAGATACGCAGTATTTT
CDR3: CASSQDHVRDWGTDTQYF

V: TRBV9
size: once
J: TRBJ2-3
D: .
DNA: TGTGCCAGCAGCGTAGTCGGGGGCACAGATACGCAGTATTTT
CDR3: CASSVVGGTDTQYF

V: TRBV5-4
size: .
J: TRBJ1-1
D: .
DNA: TGTGCCAGCAGCTTGAACGCACAGGGCGAATTT
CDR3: CASSLNAQGEF

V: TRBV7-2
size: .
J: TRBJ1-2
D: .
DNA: TGTGCCAGCAGCCCATGGGGGCGGAACTATGGCTACACCTTC
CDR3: CASSPWGRNYGYTF

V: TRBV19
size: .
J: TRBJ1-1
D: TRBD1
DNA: TGTGCCAGTTCTCATCCCGGGACAGGGTTCACTGAAGCTTTCTTT
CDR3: CASSHPGTGFTEAFF

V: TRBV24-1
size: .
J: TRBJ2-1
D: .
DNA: TGTGCCACCAGTGATCGGTTCGTCTCCTACAATGAGCAGTTCTTC
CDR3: CATSDRFVSYNEQFF

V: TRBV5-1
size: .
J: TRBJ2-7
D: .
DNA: TGCGCCAGCAGCACCGGGACACTGTACGAGCAGTACTTC
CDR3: CASSTGTLYEQYF

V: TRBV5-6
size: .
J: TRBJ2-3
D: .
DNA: TGTGCCAGCAGCTTGCAGGGTACAGATACGCAGTATTTT
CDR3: CASSLQGTDTQYF

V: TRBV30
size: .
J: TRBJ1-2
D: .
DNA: TGTGCCTGGACTCCGCCGTTCGCCGGGGGACGGTACTATGGCTACACCTTC
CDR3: CAWTPPFAGGRYYGYTF

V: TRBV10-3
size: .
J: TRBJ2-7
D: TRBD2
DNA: TGTGCCACCACACTAGCGGGGACCTACGAGCAGTACTTC
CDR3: CATTLAGTYEQYF

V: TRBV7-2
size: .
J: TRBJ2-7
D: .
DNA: TGTGCCAGCACGTCAGGCCCCTACGAGCAGTACTTC
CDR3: CASTSGPYEQYF

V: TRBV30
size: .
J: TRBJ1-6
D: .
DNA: TGTGCCTGGAGTGGGAGCTCCTATAATTCACCCCTCCACTTT
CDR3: CAWSGSSYNSPLHF

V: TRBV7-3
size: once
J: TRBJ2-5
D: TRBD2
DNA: TGTGCCAGCAGGTCTAGCGGGGGGTGGACCCAAGAGACCCAGTACTTC
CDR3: CASRSSGGWTQETQYF

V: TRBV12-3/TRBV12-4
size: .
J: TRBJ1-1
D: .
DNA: TGTGCCAGCAGTTTCGTTCGACGGGGTGAGGCTTTCTTT
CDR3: CASSFVRRGEAFF

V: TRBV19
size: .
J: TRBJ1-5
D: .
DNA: TGTGCCAGTAGTTCACCCGACAGGACCAAGGTGATCTTCAATCAGCCCCAGCATTTT
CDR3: CASSSPDRTKVIFNQPQHF

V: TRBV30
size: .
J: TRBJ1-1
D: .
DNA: TGTGCCTGGAGTTTGGGAGGCTTTGGCACTGAAGCTTTCTTT
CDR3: CAWSLGGFGTEAFF

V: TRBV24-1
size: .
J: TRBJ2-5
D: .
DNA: TGTGCCACCCTGGGCTATCTGGGGGGAGTAGCGACCCAGTACTTC
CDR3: CATLGYLGGVATQYF

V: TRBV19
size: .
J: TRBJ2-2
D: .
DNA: TGTGCCAGTAGCTCCCTGGGGCACAGGGAGCTGTTTTTT
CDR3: CASSSLGHRELFF

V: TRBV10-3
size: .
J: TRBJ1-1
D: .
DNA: TGTGCCATCAGTGAACGAGAGAACACTGAAGCTTTCTTT
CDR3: CAISERENTEAFF

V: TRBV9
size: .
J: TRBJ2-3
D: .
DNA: TGTGCCAGCAGCGTAGTAGCAGGGTCCGGAGATACGCAGTATTTT
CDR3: CASSVVAGSGDTQYF

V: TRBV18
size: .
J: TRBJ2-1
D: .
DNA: TGTGCCAGCTCACCCACCAGCAGCGGTTACAATGAGCAGTTCTTC
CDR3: CASSPTSSGYNEQFF

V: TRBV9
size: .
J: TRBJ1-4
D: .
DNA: TGTGCCAGCAGCGTGGGGGGATCTCGCGAAAAACTGTTTTTT
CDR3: CASSVGGSREKLFF

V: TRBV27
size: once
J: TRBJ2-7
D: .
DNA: TGTGCCAGCAGTGCTCGGGTCTCCTACGAGCAGTACTTC
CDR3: CASSARVSYEQYF

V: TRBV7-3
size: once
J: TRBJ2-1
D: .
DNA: TGTGCCAGCAGCTGGACAGTGAGCTCCTACAATGAGCAGTTCTTC
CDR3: CASSWTVSSYNEQFF

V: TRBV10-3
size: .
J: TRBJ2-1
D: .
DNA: TGTGCCATCAGTGCCCGGTCGGCGGGGGCGATAAACAATGAGCAGTTCTTC
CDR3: CAISARSAGAINNEQFF

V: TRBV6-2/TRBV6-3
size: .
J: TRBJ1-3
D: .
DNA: TGTGCCAGCAGTTATTGGAGGGAGTTGCCTGGAAACACCATATATTTT
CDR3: CASSYWRELPGNTIYF

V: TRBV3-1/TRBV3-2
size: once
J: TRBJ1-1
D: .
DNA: TGTGCCAGCAGCCAAGATGGGTTGGCGGTGGGAGCTTTCTTT
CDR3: CASSQDGLAVGAFF

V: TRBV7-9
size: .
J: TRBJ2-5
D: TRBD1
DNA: TGTGCCAGCACCCGGGGTGACAGGGGGCAGAGAGAGACCCAGTACTTC
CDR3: CASTRGDRGQRETQYF

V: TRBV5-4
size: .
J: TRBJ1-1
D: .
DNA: TGTGCCAGCAGCTTGGGGACAGTCAGGAACACTGAAGCTTTCTTT
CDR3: CASSLGTVRNTEAFF

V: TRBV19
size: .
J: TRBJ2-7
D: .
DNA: TGTGCCAGTAGTATCGGTTCGGGTTATGTTGAGCAGTACTTC
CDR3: CASSIGSGYVEQYF

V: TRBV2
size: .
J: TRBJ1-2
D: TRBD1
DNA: TGTGCCAGCAGTGAAGCTGGGACAGATGGCTACACCTTC
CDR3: CASSEAGTDGYTF

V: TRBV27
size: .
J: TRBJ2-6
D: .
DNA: TGTGCCAGCACCTTCTCTGGGGCCAACGTCCTGACTTTC
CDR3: CASTFSGANVLTF

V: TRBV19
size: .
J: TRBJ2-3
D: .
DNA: TGTGCCAGTAGCAAAACAGGGATAAGCACAGATACGCAGTATTTT
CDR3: CASSKTGISTDTQYF

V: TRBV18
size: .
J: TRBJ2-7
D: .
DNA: TGTGCCAGCTCAGGAACCACCGCGGGGTTTACCTACGAGCAGTACTTC
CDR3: CASSGTTAGFTYEQYF

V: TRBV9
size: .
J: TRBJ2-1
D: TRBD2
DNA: TGTGCCAGCGGCGCTTCCAAGCGGGGGGCCTCCTACAATGAGCAGTTCTTC
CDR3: CASGASKRGASYNEQFF

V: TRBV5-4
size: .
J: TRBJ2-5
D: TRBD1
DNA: TGTGCCAGCAGCTCGTCCCGGGACAGGTTTCGGGAGACCCAGTACTTC
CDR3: CASSSSRDRFRETQYF

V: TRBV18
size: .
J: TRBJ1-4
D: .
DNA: TGTGCCAGCTCACCTCGAGAGGCAACTAATGAAAAACTGTTTTTT
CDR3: CASSPREATNEKLFF

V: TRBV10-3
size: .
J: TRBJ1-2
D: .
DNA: TGTGCCATCAGTGCGACCGGGACAAATGGCTACACCTTC
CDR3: CAISATGTNGYTF

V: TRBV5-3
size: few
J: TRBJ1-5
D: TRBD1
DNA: TGTGCCAGAAGCTTGGTTGACAGGGGAGGACAGCCCCAGCATTTT
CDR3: CARSLVDRGGQPQHF